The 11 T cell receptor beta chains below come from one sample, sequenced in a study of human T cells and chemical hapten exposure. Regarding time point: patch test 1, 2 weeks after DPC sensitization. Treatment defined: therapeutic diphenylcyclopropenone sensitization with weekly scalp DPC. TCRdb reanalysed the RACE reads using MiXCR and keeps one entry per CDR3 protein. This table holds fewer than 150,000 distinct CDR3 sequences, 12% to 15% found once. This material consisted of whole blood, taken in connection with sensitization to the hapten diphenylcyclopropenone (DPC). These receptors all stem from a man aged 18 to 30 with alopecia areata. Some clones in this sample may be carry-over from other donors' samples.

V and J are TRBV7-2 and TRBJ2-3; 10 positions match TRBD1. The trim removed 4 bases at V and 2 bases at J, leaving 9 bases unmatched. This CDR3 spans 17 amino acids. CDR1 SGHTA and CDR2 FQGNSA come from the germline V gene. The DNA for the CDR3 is TGTGCCAGCAGCTCCCGGGGACAGGGGTTTCCCACAGATACGCAGTATTTT. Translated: CASSSRGQGFPTDTQYF.

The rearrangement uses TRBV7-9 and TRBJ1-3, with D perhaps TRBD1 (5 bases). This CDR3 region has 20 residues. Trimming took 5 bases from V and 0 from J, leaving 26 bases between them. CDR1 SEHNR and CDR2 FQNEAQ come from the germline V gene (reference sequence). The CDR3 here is CASSGYSGGNATVSGNTIYF. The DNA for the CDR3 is TGTGCCAGCAGCGGCTACAGTGGGGGAAATGCTACCGTCTCTGGAAACACCATATATTTT.

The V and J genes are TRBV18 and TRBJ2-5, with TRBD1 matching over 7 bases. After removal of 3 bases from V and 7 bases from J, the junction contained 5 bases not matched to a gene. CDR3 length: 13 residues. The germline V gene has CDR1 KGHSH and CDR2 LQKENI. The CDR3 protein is CASSPDRLVTQYF. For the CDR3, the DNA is TGTGCCAGCTCACCGGACAGGTTGGTGACCCAGTACTTC.

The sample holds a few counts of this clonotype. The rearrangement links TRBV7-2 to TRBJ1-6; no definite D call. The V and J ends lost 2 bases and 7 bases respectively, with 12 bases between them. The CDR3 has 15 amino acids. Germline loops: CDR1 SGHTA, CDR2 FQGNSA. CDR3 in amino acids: CASSLINGYNSPLHF. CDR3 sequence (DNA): TGTGCCAGCAGCTTAATTAACGGATACAATTCACCCCTCCACTTT.

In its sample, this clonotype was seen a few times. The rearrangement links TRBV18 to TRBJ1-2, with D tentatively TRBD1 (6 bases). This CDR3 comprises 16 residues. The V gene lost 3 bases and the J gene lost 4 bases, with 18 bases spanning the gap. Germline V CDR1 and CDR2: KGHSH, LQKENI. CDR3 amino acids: CASSPAGGRGVYGYTF. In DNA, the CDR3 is TGTGCCAGCTCACCTGCAGGTGGCAGGGGAGTCTATGGCTACACCTTC.

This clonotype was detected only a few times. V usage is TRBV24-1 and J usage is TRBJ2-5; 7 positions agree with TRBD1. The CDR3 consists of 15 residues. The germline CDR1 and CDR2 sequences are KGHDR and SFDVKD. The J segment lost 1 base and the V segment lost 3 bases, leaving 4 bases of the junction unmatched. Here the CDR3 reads CATSDPRTGQETQYF. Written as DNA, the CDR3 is TGTGCCACCAGTGATCCAAGGACAGGCCAAGAGACCCAGTACTTC.

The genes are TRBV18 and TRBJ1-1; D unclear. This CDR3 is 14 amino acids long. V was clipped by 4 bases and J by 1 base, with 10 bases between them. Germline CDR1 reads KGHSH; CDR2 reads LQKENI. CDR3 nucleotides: TGTGCCAGCTCACAGGAGCACGGGAACACTGAAGCTTTCTTT. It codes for CASSQEHGNTEAFF.

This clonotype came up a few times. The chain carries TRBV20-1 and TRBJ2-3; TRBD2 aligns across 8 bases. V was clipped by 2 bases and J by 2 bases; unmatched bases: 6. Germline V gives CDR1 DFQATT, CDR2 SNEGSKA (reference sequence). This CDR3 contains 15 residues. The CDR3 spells CSARPAGGLTDTQYF. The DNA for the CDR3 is TGCAGTGCTAGACCGGCGGGGGGCCTCACAGATACGCAGTATTTT.

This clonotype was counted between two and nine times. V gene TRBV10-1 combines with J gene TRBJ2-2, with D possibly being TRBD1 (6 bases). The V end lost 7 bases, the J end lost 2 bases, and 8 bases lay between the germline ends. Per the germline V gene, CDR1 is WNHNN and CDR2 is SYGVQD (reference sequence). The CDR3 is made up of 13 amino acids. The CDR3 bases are TGCGCCAGCAAGGACAGCAACACCGGGGAGCTGTTTTTT. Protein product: CASKDSNTGELFF.

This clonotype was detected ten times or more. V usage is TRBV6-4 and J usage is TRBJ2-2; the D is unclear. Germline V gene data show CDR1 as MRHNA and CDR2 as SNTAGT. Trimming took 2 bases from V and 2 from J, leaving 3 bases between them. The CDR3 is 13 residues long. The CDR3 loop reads CASSDRNTGELFF. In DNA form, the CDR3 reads TGTGCCAGCAGTGACAGAAACACCGGGGAGCTGTTTTTT.

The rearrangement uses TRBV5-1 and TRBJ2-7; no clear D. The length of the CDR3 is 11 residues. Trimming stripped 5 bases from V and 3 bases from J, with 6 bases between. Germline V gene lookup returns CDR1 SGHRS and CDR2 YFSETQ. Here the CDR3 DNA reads TGCGCCAGCAGGGACGTCTACGAGCAGTACTTC. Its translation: CASRDVYEQYF.